Sequencing of this T cell receptor (beta chain) was carried out in a study of long-term antiretroviral therapy in people with HIV. They ran version v3.0 of the immunoSEQ assay at survey level. Researchers set sequencing to target about 35,000-55,000 T-cell genomes per sample. Libraries were prepared by immunoSEQ multiplex PCR; TCRdb keeps only in-frame clonotypes and omits some of them. The data hold over 30,000 clones, with roughly 80% observed a single time. This CDR3 is 17 amino acids long. The receptor comes from a woman aged 50 to 65 with HIV. The specimen comprised unsorted PBMCs, sampled 2 years after starting antiretroviral therapy. The rearrangement links TRBV21-1 to TRBJ1-6; the tabulated D call, TRBD1, remains unverified against the DNA. TRBV21-1 is shown as a pseudogene. In DNA form, the CDR3 reads TGTGCCAGCAGCAAAGGAGACAGCAGCTCCTATAATTCACCCCTCCACTTT. Translating gives CASSKGDSSSYNSPLHF.